Listed below are T cell receptor beta chains from one sample, sequenced in a study of identical twins. TCRdb re-called the 5' RACE reads through MiXCR, storing one row per CDR3 protein. The table shows hundreds of thousands of distinct CDR3 sequences, with around 5.7% occurring only once. The material sequenced was naive T cells sorted from blood. Every receptor here comes from a man aged 18 to 30 in good health. Both conserved end residues are part of each CDR3. The D gene is left open where the match is weak. Not every row has a clone size; where given, it reads once, few, many or a size class.

clone_size	d_call	v_call	j_call	cdr3_nt	cdr3_aa
many	NA	TRBV20-1	TRBJ2-5	TGCAGTGCTAGAGAGGGCGGGGCCCAAGAGACCCAGTACTTC	CSAREGGAQETQYF
NA	NA	TRBV6-5	TRBJ1-2	TGTGCCAGCAGGGACAGTGGGGGCTACACCTTC	CASRDSGGYTF
many	TRBD1	TRBV7-6	TRBJ2-7	TGTGCCAGCAGCTTAGAGACCGGGACAGGGGACAACGAGCAGTACTTC	CASSLETGTGDNEQYF
few	NA	TRBV20-1	TRBJ1-5	TGCAGTGCTAGAGGGGACGGTAGAAGCAATCAGCCCCAGCATTTT	CSARGDGRSNQPQHF
NA	TRBD1	TRBV7-2	TRBJ2-1	TGTGCCAGCAGTTATTTACCGGGACAGGGGTCCAATGAGCAGTTCTTC	CASSYLPGQGSNEQFF
few	NA	TRBV24-1	TRBJ2-1	TGTGCCACCAGTGATTTGTCGGGTATCGATGAGCAGTTCTTC	CATSDLSGIDEQFF
few	NA	TRBV7-9	TRBJ2-1	TGTGCCAGCAGTTTTAGCCGGGGCCAGAATGAGCAGTTCTTC	CASSFSRGQNEQFF
few	NA	TRBV29-1	TRBJ2-2	TGCAGCGTTCCGGCTAGCGGGGAGCTGTTTTTT	CSVPASGELFF
many	NA	TRBV12-3/TRBV12-4	TRBJ2-3	TGTGCCAGCAGTTCGTTATCGTTGAGTACGCAGTATTTT	CASSSLSLSTQYF
few	TRBD2	TRBV12-3/TRBV12-4	TRBJ2-5	TGTGCCAGCAGTCCCAAGCCGGGGGGTGGCCCAGAGACCCAGTACTTC	CASSPKPGGGPETQYF
many	NA	TRBV12-3/TRBV12-4	TRBJ2-1	TGTGCCAGCAGTTTAAGGGCAGGGCCCCGGGGTTACAATGAGCAGTTCTTC	CASSLRAGPRGYNEQFF
NA	NA	TRBV5-1	TRBJ1-3	TGCGCCAGCAGCTCATCCCTCTCGCTCTCTGGAAACACCATATATTTT	CASSSSLSLSGNTIYF
NA	TRBD2	TRBV10-3	TRBJ2-7	TGTGCCTCAGGGGCGGGAGGGTTTTTCTCCTACGAGCAGTACTTC	CASGAGGFFSYEQYF
few	NA	TRBV28	TRBJ2-3	TGTGCCAGCAACGCGGACACGAGCACAGATACGCAGTATTTT	CASNADTSTDTQYF
few	NA	TRBV27	TRBJ2-3	TGTGCCAGCAGTCCCGATGGGAGGTCCCCCGGTCGCACAGATACGCAGTATTTT	CASSPDGRSPGRTDTQYF
many	NA	TRBV20-1	TRBJ2-1	TGCAGTGCGGAGGGGGCCCCCTCCTACAATGAGCAGTTCTTC	CSAEGAPSYNEQFF
many	NA	TRBV10-3	TRBJ2-7	TGTGCCATCGGGACGGCGTACGAGCAGTACTTC	CAIGTAYEQYF
few	NA	TRBV5-1	TRBJ2-5	TGCGCCAGCAGCTTGAACGGGATTCGAGGGGAGACCCAGTACTTC	CASSLNGIRGETQYF
NA	TRBD1	TRBV18	TRBJ2-5	TGTGCCAGCTCCCCGACAGGGGGCCAGAAGACCCAGTACTTC	CASSPTGGQKTQYF
NA	TRBD1	TRBV27	TRBJ2-7	TGTGCCAGCAGTGAGATCCCGGGACAGGGGGACGAGCAGTACTTC	CASSEIPGQGDEQYF
NA	NA	TRBV7-2	TRBJ2-3	TGTGCCTCCTCCAATTATTCTCCAGATACGCAGTATTTT	CASSNYSPDTQYF
NA	NA	TRBV2	TRBJ2-3	TGTGCCATCCTATCAGATACGCAGTATTTT	CAILSDTQYF
many	NA	TRBV7-2	TRBJ2-7	TGTGCCAGCAGCCCCTGGGGGGTCTCCCACGAGCAGTACTTC	CASSPWGVSHEQYF
many	TRBD2	TRBV12-3/TRBV12-4	TRBJ2-1	TGTGCCAGCAGTTTACTCCTAGCGGGGAGGCAGGAGCAGTTCTTC	CASSLLLAGRQEQFF
many	NA	TRBV11-1	TRBJ2-7	TGTGCCAGCAGCTTAGCGCGAGGGCTTAACCTCCCGCGGCTATACGAGCAGTACTTC	CASSLARGLNLPRLYEQYF
many	NA	TRBV4-3	TRBJ2-2	TGCGCCAGCAGCCAATTAGCGAACACCGGGGAGCTGTTTTTT	CASSQLANTGELFF
many	TRBD1	TRBV4-1	TRBJ2-1	TGCGCCAGCAGCCACCACAGGACAGGGGGCGTAAACAATGAGCAGTTCTTC	CASSHHRTGGVNNEQFF
many	NA	TRBV10-3	TRBJ2-2	TGTGCCATCAGTGAGGCAGCCGGACAGAAATCGAACACCGGGGAGCTGTTTTTT	CAISEAAGQKSNTGELFF
NA	NA	TRBV5-1	TRBJ2-1	TGCGCCAGCAGCTTGGTGCCAGGGGGGTACAATGAGCAGTTCTTC	CASSLVPGGYNEQFF
NA	NA	TRBV20-1	TRBJ1-2	TGCAGTGCTACAGGGAACGGCTACACCTTC	CSATGNGYTF
many	NA	TRBV12-3/TRBV12-4	TRBJ2-7	TGTGCCAGCAGCCCTCAGGGGGGCCTTTCCTACGAGCAGTACTTC	CASSPQGGLSYEQYF
few	NA	TRBV6-1	TRBJ2-3	TGTGCCAGCAGTGAAGATAACTATCCGACAGGCACGCAGTATTTT	CASSEDNYPTGTQYF
NA	TRBD1	TRBV7-9	TRBJ2-7	TGTGCCAGCAGCCCTTCGACAGGGGTGGGATACGAGCAGTACTTC	CASSPSTGVGYEQYF
many	NA	TRBV5-4	TRBJ1-1	TGTGCCAGCAGCTTGGCGGCAGGAAAGAACACTGAAGCTTTCTTT	CASSLAAGKNTEAFF
few	TRBD2	TRBV6-2/TRBV6-3	TRBJ2-2	TGTGCCACCAATAGCGGGGCGAGGAACACCGGGGAGCTGTTTTTT	CATNSGARNTGELFF
many	NA	TRBV5-6	TRBJ2-1	TGTGCCAGCAGCCTGACAGGGAGGGATGATGAGCAGTTCTTC	CASSLTGRDDEQFF
few	NA	TRBV7-8	TRBJ2-5	TGTGCCAGCAGCTTATTCCCCCAGGGCGGGGCCATTCAAGAGACCCAGTACTTC	CASSLFPQGGAIQETQYF
NA	NA	TRBV5-1	TRBJ1-2	TGCGCCAGCGGGGAAACAGGAAGTTATGGCTACACCTTC	CASGETGSYGYTF
NA	NA	TRBV30	TRBJ2-2	TGTGCCTGGACGAACACCGGGGAGCTGTTTTTT	CAWTNTGELFF
NA	NA	TRBV4-3	TRBJ1-1	TGCGCCAGCAGCCTGGCAGGTGGAGGGGGGGCGCATGCTTTCTTT	CASSLAGGGGAHAFF
many	NA	TRBV2	TRBJ2-2	TGTGCCAGCAGGACCGGGCTGGGTAGGAACACCGGGGAGCTGTTTTTT	CASRTGLGRNTGELFF
NA	TRBD2	TRBV28	TRBJ2-7	TGTGCCAGCCTTTTAGCGGGGGACCCCTCCGAGCAGTACTTC	CASLLAGDPSEQYF
few	TRBD2	TRBV20-1	TRBJ2-1	TGCAGTGCTAGCGGGAGGGCCGCGAATGAGCAGTTCTTC	CSASGRAANEQFF
many	NA	TRBV28	TRBJ2-3	TGTGCCAGCAGTCCCGGGGACACCTATTCGGTTACGCAGTATTTT	CASSPGDTYSVTQYF
NA	TRBD1	TRBV10-3	TRBJ2-3	TGTGCCAGCGGGACAGGGGGCATGGATACGCAGTATTTT	CASGTGGMDTQYF
few	TRBD2	TRBV11-2	TRBJ2-2	TGTGCCAGCATCCCCGGGACTAGCGGGAGGATATGGACCGGGGAGCTGTTTTTT	CASIPGTSGRIWTGELFF
NA	TRBD2	TRBV20-1	TRBJ2-3	TGCAGTGCTAGTATGCTAGCGGGAGTGATAGATACGCAGTATTTT	CSASMLAGVIDTQYF
few	NA	TRBV4-3	TRBJ2-1	TGCGCCAGCAGCCCGCAGCAGGCCTACAATGAGCAGTTCTTC	CASSPQQAYNEQFF